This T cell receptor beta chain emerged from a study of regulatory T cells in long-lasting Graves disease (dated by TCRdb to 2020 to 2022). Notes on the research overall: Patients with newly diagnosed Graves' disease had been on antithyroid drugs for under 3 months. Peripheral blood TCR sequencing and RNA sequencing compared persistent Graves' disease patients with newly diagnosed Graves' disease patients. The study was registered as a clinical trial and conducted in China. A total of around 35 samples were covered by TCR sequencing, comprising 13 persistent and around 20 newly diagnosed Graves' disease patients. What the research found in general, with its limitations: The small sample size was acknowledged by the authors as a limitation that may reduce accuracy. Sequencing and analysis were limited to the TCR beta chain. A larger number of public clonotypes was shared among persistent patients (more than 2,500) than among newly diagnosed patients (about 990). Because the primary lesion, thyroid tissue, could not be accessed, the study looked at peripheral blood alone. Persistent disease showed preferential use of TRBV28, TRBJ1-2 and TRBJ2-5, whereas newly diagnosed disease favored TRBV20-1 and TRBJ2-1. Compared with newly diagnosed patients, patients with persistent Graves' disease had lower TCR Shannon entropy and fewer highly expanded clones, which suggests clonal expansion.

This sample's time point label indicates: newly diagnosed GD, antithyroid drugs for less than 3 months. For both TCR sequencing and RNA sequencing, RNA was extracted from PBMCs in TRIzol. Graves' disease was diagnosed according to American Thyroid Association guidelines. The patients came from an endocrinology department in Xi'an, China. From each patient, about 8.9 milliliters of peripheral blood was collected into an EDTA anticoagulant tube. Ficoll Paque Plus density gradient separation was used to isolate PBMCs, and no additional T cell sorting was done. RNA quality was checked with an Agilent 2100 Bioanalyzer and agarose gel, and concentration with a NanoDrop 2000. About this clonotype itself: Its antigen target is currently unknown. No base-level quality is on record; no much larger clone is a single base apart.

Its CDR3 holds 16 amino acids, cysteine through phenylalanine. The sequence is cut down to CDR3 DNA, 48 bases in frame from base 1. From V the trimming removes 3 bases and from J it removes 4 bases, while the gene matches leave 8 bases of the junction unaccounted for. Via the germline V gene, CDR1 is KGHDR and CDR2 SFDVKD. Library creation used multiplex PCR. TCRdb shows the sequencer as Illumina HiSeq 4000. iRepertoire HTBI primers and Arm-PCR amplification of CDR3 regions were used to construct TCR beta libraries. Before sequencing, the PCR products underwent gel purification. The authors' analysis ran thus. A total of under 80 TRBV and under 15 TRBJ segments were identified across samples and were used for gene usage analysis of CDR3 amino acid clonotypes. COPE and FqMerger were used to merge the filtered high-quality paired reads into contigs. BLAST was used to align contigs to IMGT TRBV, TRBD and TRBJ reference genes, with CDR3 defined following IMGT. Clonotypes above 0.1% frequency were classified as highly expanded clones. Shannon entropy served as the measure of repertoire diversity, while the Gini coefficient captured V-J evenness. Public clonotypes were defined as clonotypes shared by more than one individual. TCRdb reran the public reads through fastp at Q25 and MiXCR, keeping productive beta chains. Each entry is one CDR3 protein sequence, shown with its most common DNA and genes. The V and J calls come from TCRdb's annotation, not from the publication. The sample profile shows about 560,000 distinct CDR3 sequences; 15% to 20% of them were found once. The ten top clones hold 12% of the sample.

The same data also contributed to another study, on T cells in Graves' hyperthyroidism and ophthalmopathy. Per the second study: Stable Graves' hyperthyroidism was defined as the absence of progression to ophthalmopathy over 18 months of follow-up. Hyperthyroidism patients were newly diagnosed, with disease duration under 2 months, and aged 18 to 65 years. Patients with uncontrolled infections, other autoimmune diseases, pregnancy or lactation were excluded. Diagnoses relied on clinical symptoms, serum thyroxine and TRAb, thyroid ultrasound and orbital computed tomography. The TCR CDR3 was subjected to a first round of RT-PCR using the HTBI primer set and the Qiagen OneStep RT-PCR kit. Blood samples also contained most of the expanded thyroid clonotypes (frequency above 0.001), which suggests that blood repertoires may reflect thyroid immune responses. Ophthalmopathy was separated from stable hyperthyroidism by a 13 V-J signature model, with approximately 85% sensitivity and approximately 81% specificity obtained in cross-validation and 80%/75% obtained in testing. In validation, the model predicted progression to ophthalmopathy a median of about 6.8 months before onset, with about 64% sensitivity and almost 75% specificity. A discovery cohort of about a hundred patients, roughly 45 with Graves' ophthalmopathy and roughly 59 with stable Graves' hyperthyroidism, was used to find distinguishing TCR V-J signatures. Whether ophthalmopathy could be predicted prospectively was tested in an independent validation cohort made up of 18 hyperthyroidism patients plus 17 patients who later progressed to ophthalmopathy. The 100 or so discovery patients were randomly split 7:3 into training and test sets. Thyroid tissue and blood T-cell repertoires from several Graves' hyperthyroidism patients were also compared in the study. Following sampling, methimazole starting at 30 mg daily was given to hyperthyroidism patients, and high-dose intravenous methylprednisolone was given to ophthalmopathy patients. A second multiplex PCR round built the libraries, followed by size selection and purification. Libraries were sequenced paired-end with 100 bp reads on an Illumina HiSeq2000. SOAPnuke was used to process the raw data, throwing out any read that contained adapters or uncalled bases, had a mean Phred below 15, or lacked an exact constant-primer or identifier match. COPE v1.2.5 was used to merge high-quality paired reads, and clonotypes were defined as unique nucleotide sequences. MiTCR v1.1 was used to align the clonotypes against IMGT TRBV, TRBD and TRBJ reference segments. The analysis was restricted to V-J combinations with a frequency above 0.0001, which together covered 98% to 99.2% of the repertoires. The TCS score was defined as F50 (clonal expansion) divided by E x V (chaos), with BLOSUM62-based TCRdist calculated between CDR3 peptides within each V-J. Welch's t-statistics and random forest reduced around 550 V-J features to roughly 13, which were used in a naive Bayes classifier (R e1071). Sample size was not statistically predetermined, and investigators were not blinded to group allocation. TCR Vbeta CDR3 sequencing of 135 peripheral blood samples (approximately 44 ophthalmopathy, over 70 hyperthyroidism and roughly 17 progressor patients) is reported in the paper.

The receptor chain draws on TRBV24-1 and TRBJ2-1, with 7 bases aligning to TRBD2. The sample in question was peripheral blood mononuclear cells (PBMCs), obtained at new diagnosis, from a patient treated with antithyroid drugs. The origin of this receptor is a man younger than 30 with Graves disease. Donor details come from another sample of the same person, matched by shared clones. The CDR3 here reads CATSDPRASGYNEQFF. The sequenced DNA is TGTGCCACCAGTGATCCGAGGGCTAGCGGTTACAATGAGCAGTTCTTC.